One sample yielded the 21 T cell receptor beta chains listed below, sequenced in a study of blood T cell repertoires in COVID-19. The data were produced by immunoSEQ multiplex PCR, yet TCRdb's version contains in-frame clones alone and is incomplete. This table holds approximately 380,000 clones, 88% found once. Sample: PBMCs or T cells enriched from blood (not recorded which). The origin of the receptors is a young woman who had recovered from COVID-19.

The J gene is TRBJ2-3, the V gene TRBV10-1, with 9 bases fitting TRBD1. V shed 3 bases and J 4 bases; nucleotides not matched to a gene: 8. The CDR3 runs 16 residues. Germline V gene lookup returns CDR1 WNHNN and CDR2 SYGVQD (reference sequence). The CDR3 sequence is CASSDKGQGSADTQYF. The DNA for the CDR3 is TGCGCCAGCAGTGACAAAGGACAGGGGTCGGCAGATACGCAGTATTTT.

The chain uses TRBV24-1 and TRBJ2-2, with TRBD1 identical over 9 bases. The V and J ends lost 4 bases and 6 bases, in that order; junction bases with no gene match: 8. Germline-derived CDR1 and CDR2 are KGHDR and SFDVKD. This CDR3 comprises 16 residues. CDR3 nucleotide sequence: TGTGCCACCAGTGAAACTGGGGACAGGGAGGCCGGGGAGCTGTTTTTT. It codes for CATSETGDREAGELFF.

The rearrangement links TRBV28 to TRBJ2-1; 15 nucleotides align to TRBD2. V dropped 3 bases and J dropped 15; count of bases not matched to a gene: 6. CDR1 is MDHEN, CDR2 SYDVKM, per germline. The CDR3 has 14 residues. CDR3 DNA sequence: TGTGCCAGCAGTTTGGGACTAGCGGGGGGTCTTCTGTTCTTC. Translation: CASSLGLAGGLLFF.

V and J are TRBV20-1 and TRBJ1-6; TRBD1 matches 7 bases. This CDR3 has 13 amino acids. V gave up 3 bases and J gave up 5 bases; unmatched junction bases: 1. Germline values: CDR1 DFQATT, CDR2 SNEGSKA (reference sequence). The CDR3 DNA reads TGCAGTGCTAGTCAGGGGGATAATTCACCCCTCCACTTT. It translates to CSASQGDNSPLHF.

The J gene is TRBJ2-1, the V gene TRBV3-1 (or the pseudogene TRBV3-2); 8 bases match TRBD1. Germline CDR1 is LGHDT and CDR2 is YNNKEL (reference sequence). This CDR3 spans 15 amino acids. V shed 1 base and J 4 bases; nucleotides not matched to a gene: 3. The CDR3 loop is CASSQGQGPYNEQFF. The CDR3 DNA sequence: TGTGCCAGCAGCCAAGGACAGGGGCCATACAATGAGCAGTTCTTC.

CDR3 DNA sequence: TGTGCCAGTAGTATGTCGGGACAGGGTGTCCAGCCCCAGCATTTT. Translating gives CASSMSGQGVQPQHF. The chain joins TRBV19 to TRBJ1-5; 9 bases are shared with TRBD1. Per the germline V gene, CDR1 is LNHDA and CDR2 is SQIVND (reference sequence). The V gene end was trimmed by 3 bases and the J gene end by 7 bases; junction bases not matched to a gene: 7. The CDR3 is made up of 15 amino acids.

The J gene is TRBJ1-2, the V gene TRBV19, with 12 nucleotides matching TRBD1. This CDR3 is built from 15 residues. The germline V gene encodes CDR1 LNHDA and CDR2 SQIVND (reference sequence). Unmatched junction bases numbered 3, after V lost 3 bases and J lost 4 bases. CDR3 region: CASSMGQGASYGYTF. In DNA, the CDR3 is TGTGCCAGTAGTATGGGACAGGGGGCGAGCTATGGCTACACCTTC.

This chain connects TRBV6-2 or TRBV6-3 to TRBJ2-7; D not certain. The V gene lost 2 bases and the J gene lost 7 bases, with 9 bases spanning the gap. This CDR3 contains 12 residues. Germline V gene data show CDR1 as MNHEY and CDR2 as SVGEGT. The CDR3 bases are TGTGCCAGCAGTTACGGTTCGGGTGAGCAGTACTTC. This sequence encodes CASSYGSGEQYF.

The V call is TRBV11-3, the J call TRBJ2-7, with 10 bases lining up with TRBD2. This CDR3 contains 15 residues. With 1 base clipped from V and 6 bases from J, the junction kept 6 bases outside the gene matches. Germline values: CDR1 SGHNT, CDR2 YENEEA. The CDR3 loop reads CASSLGGGLAVEQYF. The CDR3 DNA reads as TGTGCCAGCAGCTTAGGAGGAGGACTAGCGGTCGAGCAGTACTTC.

The chain couples TRBV5-1 to TRBJ2-3; 9 bases align to TRBD2. This CDR3 comprises 18 residues. J gave up 5 bases and V 1 base, and 14 bases lay outside the gene matches. Germline assignment: CDR1 SGHRS and CDR2 YFSETQ. CDR3 bases: TGCGCCAGCAGCTTGATTAAAGGCAGCGGGGGGAACATAGATACGCAGTATTTT. Protein sequence: CASSLIKGSGGNIDTQYF.

J is TRBJ2-2 and V is TRBV10-3; 7 nucleotides align to TRBD1. From germline, CDR1 is ENHRY and CDR2 SYGVKD. The CDR3 has 17 amino acids. V was pared by 4 bases and J by 7 bases, with 15 bases of the junction left unmatched. The CDR3 protein is CAISAVTGTEILGELFF. In DNA form, the CDR3 reads TGTGCCATCAGTGCCGTTACCGGGACAGAAATTCTCGGGGAGCTGTTTTTT.

This chain joins TRBV6-5 and TRBJ2-7, with 8 bases matching TRBD1. CDR3 length equals 15 residues. The junction had 12 bases not matched to a gene; V was cut back by 7 bases and J by 4 bases. Per germline, CDR1 MNHEY and CDR2 SVGAGI. DNA for the CDR3: TGTGCCAGCACTACTCGCACAGGGGGAAAGTACGAGCAGTACTTC. It is translated as CASTTRTGGKYEQYF.

On this clone: Germline is not matched at one junction end, which may reflect a read error. The chain couples TRBV5-1 to TRBJ1-4; 7 nucleotides align to TRBD1. CDR3 length equals 17 residues. Germline CDR1 and CDR2: SGHRS and YFSETQ. The CDR3 is CASRLETKQGPHEKLFF. CDR3 sequence (DNA): TGCGCCAGCAGGTTGGAGACAAAACAGGGGCCACATGAAAAACTGTTTTTT.

The chain combines TRBV5-8 with TRBJ1-2; D remains unclear. Germline lookup yields CDR1 SGHTS and CDR2 YDEGEE. The CDR3 is made up of 14 amino acids. V was cut by 1 base and J by 8 bases, with 15 bases left in between. The CDR3: CASSLKLEQIGYTF. The DNA for the CDR3 is TGTGCCAGCAGCTTGAAGCTGGAGCAGATCGGCTACACCTTC.

The chain recombines TRBV1 with TRBJ2-3; the D call of TRBD1 is as the table states it, not checked on the DNA. TRBV1 is a pseudogene. This CDR3 has 19 residues. The CDR3 here is CTSSQDIGTPGASTDTQYF. The DNA for the CDR3 is TGCACCAGCAGCCAAGATATTGGGACACCCGGGGCTTCCACAGATACGCAGTATTTT.

The V and J genes are TRBV30 and TRBJ1-3; no reliable D call. Germline V gives CDR1 GTSNPN, CDR2 SVGIG (reference sequence). V lost 5 bases and J lost 4, with 12 bases in between. The CDR3 totals 13 residues. CDR3 sequence reads: CAWAYLEGNTIYF. CDR3 nucleotides: TGTGCCTGGGCATACTTAGAAGGAAACACCATATATTTT.

This rearrangement joins TRBV6-5 to TRBJ1-6; 11 bases agree with TRBD1. The CDR3 runs 15 residues. The ends lost 2 bases at V and 10 bases at J; junction bases unmatched: 4. The germline V gene encodes CDR1 MNHEY and CDR2 SVGAGI. The CDR3 protein is CASSYGRDRGSPLHF. The DNA for the CDR3 is TGTGCCAGCAGTTACGGCAGGGACAGGGGGTCACCCCTCCACTTT.

This chain joins TRBV18 and TRBJ1-1, with a tentative D call TRBD1 (5 bases). Trimming took 2 bases from V and 8 from J, leaving 18 bases between them. CDR1 is KGHSH and CDR2 is LQKENI in the germline V gene. CDR3 length equals 15 residues. CDR3 nucleotides: TGTGCCAGCTCACCAATCCTCGACAGAGCCACCGAAGCTTTCTTT. Its protein product is CASSPILDRATEAFF.

This rearrangement joins TRBV5-1 to TRBJ2-3, with 8 bases fitting TRBD2. The germline gives CDR1 SGHRS, CDR2 YFSETQ. CDR3 length: 16 residues. Trimming cost V 4 bases and J 0 bases; bases outside gene matches: 7. CDR3 loop: CASSQGAGASTDTQYF. DNA of the CDR3: TGCGCCAGCAGCCAGGGAGCGGGGGCTAGCACAGATACGCAGTATTTT.

This chain connects TRBV7-6 to TRBJ1-5; tentative D call: TRBD1 (6 bases). This CDR3 is 13 amino acids long. Trimming left V 5 bases short and J 6 bases short, with 11 bases between. The germline V gene has CDR1 SGHVS and CDR2 FNYEAQ. For the CDR3, the DNA is TGTGCCAGCAGCGCCACAGGGAGTCAGCCCCAGCATTTT. This translates into CASSATGSQPQHF.

The J gene is TRBJ1-1, the V gene TRBV12-5, with 7 bases matching TRBD1. Per germline, CDR1 LGHNT and CDR2 FRNRAP. The ends lost 6 bases at V and 1 base at J; junction bases unmatched: 2. This CDR3 is built from 13 residues. CDR3 bases: TGTGCTAGTGGACCAGGGGGGAACACTGAAGCTTTCTTT. It specifies CASGPGGNTEAFF.